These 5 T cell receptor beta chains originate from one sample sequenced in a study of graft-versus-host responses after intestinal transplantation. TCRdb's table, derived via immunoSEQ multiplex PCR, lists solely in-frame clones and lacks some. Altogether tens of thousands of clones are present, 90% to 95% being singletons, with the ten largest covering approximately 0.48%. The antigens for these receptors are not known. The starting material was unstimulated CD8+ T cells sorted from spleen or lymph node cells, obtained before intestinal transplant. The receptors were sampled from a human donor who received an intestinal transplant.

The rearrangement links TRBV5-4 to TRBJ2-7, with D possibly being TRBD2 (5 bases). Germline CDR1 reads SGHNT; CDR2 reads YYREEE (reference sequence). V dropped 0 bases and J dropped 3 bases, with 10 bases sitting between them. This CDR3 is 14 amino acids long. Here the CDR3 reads CASSLAPLGYEQYF. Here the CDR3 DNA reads TGTGCCAGCAGCTTGGCCCCACTAGGCTACGAGCAGTACTTC.

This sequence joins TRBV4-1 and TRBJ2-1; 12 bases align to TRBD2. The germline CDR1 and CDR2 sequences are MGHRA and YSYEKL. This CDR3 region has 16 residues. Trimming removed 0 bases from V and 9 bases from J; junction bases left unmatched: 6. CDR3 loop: CASSQDLAGGPGEQFF. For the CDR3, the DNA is TGCGCCAGCAGCCAAGATCTAGCGGGGGGGCCCGGTGAGCAGTTCTTC.

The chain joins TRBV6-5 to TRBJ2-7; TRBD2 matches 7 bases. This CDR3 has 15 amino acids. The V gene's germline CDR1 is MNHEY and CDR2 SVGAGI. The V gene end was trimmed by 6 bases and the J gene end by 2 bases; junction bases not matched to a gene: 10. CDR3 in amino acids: CASSYGLAETYEQYF. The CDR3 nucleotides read TGTGCCAGCAGCTACGGGCTAGCGGAGACCTACGAGCAGTACTTC.

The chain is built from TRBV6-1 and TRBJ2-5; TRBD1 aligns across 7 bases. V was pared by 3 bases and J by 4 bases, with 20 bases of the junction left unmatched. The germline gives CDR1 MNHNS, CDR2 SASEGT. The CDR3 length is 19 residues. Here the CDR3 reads CASSERATGRGIGRETQYF. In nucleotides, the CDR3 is TGTGCCAGCAGTGAGAGGGCGACAGGGAGAGGGATAGGGCGAGAGACCCAGTACTTC.

For the CDR3, the DNA is TGTGCCACCAGGGACAAGAGCTCCTACGAGCAGTACTTC. Its protein is CATRDKSSYEQYF. V is TRBV15 and J is TRBJ2-5; tentative D call: TRBD1 (5 bases). The J call is uncertain, as TRBJ2-7 better fits the DNA end. CDR1 is LNHNV and CDR2 is YYDKDF in the germline V gene (reference sequence). This CDR3 is 13 amino acids long.